A single TCR beta chain is shown here with its context. This clonotype was recorded at least ten times. No antigen is known for it. No qualities accompany the bases; no much larger clone lies one base away. Libraries came from 5' RACE. These reads were obtained on an Illumina HiSeq 2500. The second PCR ran for about 6 to 11 cycles and used a J-beta primer mix along with a sample-barcoded 5' primer. Each TCR beta cDNA molecule received a unique molecular identifier from a template-switch 5' adaptor carrying 12 random nucleotides. At least 2.5 million CDR3-containing paired-end reads were obtained from each sample. All of the RNA was converted into first-strand cDNA using the Mint cDNA synthesis kit, with a TRBC-specific oligonucleotide serving as the primer. Following uracil-DNA glycosylase treatment, a first 18-cycle PCR with universal primers M1SS and BC2_uni_R was performed on all cDNA. On the authors' methods: Normalization of each sample was performed by random selection of 1 million high-quality reads, each carrying a distinct molecular identifier. Instead of being binned into consensus sequences, reads with shared molecular identifiers were discarded. MiTCR, set to a Q25 quality threshold and the strictest error-elimination algorithm, was used for CDR3 identification, clonotype clustering and error correction. A nonparametric unseen species model with Euler transformation was used to estimate lower-bound total TCR beta diversity. TCRdb ran its own pipeline on the public reads, namely fastp trimming at Q25 and MiXCR clone calling, and kept in-frame beta chains. Rows are unified per CDR3 protein, each entry keeping the most common DNA and genes. V and J calls and clone size were set by TCRdb, not the authors. The sample table records roughly 680,000 distinct CDR3 sequences; more than 45% of these occur just once. Jointly, the top ten make up around an eighth of the sample.

The approximately 39 donors, aged roughly 6 to 95 years, were systemically healthy Caucasian individuals from Russia. About 10 milliliters of peripheral blood were collected from each donor into EDTA-treated Vacutainer tubes. Ficoll-Paque density-gradient centrifugation was used to isolate PBMCs, with at least 6.5 million per sample. Trizol reagent was used to extract total RNA from the PBMCs, yielding at least 5.5 micrograms per sample. The percentages of naive CD45RAhigh/CD27high T cells were determined by flow cytometry on a PBMC aliquot from every donor. These data come from a study of blood T cells in healthy people across ages (dated by TCRdb to between 2015 and 2016). About the investigation overall: In model experiments, template switching captured about one uniquely barcoded TCR beta cDNA molecule for every two T cells. For two donors (one aged 18 to 30 and one aged 80 or older), the study analyzed two additional independent replicas of 1 million unique cDNA reads from the same blood draw. Donors were grouped into four age groups: young (average about 15 years), middle-aged (about 38), aged (about 60) and long-lived (around 80). To avoid experimental bias, donors of different ages were randomly spread across the sequencing lanes. To track age-related changes in TCR beta repertoire diversity, the study relied on deep sequencing normalized with unique cDNA molecular identifiers.

The paper's findings and limits, for the study overall: Compared with the aged group, more naive CD4+ T cells, fewer expanded clones and increased TCR diversity were shown by the long-lived group, suggesting age selection. Estimates of total diversity based on one million sequenced T cells were regarded as lower bounds and as underestimates. As age increased, observed TCR beta diversity per million T cells dropped in a roughly linear way, and a significant reduction was already evident by age about 36. Conclusive comparison of naive and antigen-experienced compartments was prevented by the profiling of bulk unsorted PBMCs. The CMV infection status of donors was not known, potentially confounding age-related changes in expanded clonotypes. A strong correlation was found between observed TCR beta diversity and the percentage of naive T cells measured by flow cytometry.

The sequenced material came from blood. The receptor was derived from a woman of 80 years or more in good health.

The sequenced DNA: TGTGCCAGCAGCATCCGGGACAGAAATCAGCCCCAGCATTTT. Its protein product is CASSIRDRNQPQHF. Rearrangement joined TRBV9 to TRBJ1-5, and 7 junction bases match TRBD1. The germline V gene sets CDR1 to SGDLS and CDR2 to YYNGEE. From its cysteine to its phenylalanine, the CDR3 spans 14 amino acids. Only CDR3 DNA remains: 42 bases, in frame from the first base. For this chain, trimming is 4 bases at the V end and 4 bases at the J end, and the number of junction bases without a gene match is 5.